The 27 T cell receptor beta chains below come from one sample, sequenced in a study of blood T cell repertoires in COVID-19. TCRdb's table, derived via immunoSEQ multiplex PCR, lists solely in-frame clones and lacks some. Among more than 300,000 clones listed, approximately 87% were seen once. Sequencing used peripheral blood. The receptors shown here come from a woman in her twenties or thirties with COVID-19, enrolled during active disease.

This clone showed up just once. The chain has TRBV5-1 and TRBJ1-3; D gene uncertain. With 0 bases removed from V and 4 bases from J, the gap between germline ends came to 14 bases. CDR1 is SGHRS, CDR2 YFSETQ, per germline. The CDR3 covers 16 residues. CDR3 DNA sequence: TGCGCCAGCAGCTTGGCTAGCTCAATGCGAGGAAACACCATATATTTT. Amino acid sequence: CASSLASSMRGNTIYF.

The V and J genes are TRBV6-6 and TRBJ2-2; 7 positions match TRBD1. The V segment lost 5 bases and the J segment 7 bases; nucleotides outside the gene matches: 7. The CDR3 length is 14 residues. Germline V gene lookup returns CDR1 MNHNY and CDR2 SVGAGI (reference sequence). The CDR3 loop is CASSLTGMGGELFF. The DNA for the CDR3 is TGTGCCAGCAGTCTGACAGGGATGGGCGGGGAGCTGTTTTTT.

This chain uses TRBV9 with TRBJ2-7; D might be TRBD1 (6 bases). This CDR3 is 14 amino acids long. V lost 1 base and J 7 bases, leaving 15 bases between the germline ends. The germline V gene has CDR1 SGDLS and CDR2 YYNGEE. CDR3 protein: CASSVRGGDGEQYF. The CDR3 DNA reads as TGTGCCAGCAGCGTACGAGGGGGAGATGGGGAGCAGTACTTC.

CDR3 nucleotide sequence: TGTGCCACCAGTGATCCCCCGGGACAGACCCAAGAGACCCAGTACTTC. This sequence encodes CATSDPPGQTQETQYF. The rearrangement joins TRBV24-1 to TRBJ2-5, with 7 bases fitting TRBD1. Looked up from germline, CDR1 is KGHDR and CDR2 is SFDVKD. This CDR3 has 16 residues. V gave up 3 bases and J gave up 1 base; unmatched junction bases: 7.

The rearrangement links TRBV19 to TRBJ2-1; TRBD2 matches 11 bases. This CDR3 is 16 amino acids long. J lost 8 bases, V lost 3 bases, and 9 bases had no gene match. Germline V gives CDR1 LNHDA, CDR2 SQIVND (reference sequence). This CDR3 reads CASSILPSGRYDEQFF. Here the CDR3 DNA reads TGTGCCAGTAGTATCCTTCCTAGCGGGAGGTACGATGAGCAGTTCTTC.

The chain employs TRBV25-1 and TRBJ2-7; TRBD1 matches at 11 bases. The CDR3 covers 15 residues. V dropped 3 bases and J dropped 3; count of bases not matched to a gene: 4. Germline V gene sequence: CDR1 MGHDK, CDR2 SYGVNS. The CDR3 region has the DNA TGTGCCAGCAGTGAGGGGACAGGGGGATTCTACGAGCAGTACTTC. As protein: CASSEGTGGFYEQYF.

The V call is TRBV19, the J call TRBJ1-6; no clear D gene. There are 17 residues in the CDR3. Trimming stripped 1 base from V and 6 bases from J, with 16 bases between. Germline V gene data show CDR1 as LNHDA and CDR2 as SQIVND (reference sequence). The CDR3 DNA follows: TGTGCCAGTAGTATAGGAGACTCCGGTGCGGGTAATTCACCCCTCCACTTT. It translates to CASSIGDSGAGNSPLHF.

The CDR3 loop is CASSIQGRDTEAFF. In DNA, the CDR3 is TGTGCCAGTAGTATTCAGGGTCGGGACACTGAAGCTTTCTTT. The genes are TRBV19 and TRBJ1-1; D is possibly TRBD1 (5 bases). Trimming cost V 3 bases and J 3 bases, with 11 bases left between them. Per germline, CDR1 LNHDA and CDR2 SQIVND (reference sequence). The CDR3 runs 14 residues.

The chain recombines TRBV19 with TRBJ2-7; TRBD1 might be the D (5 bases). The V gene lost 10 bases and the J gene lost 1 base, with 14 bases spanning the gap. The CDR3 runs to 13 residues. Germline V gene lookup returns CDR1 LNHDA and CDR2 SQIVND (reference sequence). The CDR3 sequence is CATEGDSSYEQYF. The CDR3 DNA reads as TGTGCCACCGAAGGGGATTCGTCCTACGAGCAGTACTTC.

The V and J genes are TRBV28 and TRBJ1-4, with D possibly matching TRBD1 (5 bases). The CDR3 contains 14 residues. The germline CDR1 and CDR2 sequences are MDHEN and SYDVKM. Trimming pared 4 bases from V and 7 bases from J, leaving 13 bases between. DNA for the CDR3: TGTGCCAGCAGTTACCCGGGGGGTGGTGAAAAACTGTTTTTT. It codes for CASSYPGGGEKLFF.

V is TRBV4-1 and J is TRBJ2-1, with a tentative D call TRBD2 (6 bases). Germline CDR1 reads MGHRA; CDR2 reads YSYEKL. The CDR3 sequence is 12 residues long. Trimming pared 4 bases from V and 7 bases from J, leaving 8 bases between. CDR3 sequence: CASSRLGNEQFF. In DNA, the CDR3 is TGCGCCAGCAGCCGACTAGGGAATGAGCAGTTCTTC.

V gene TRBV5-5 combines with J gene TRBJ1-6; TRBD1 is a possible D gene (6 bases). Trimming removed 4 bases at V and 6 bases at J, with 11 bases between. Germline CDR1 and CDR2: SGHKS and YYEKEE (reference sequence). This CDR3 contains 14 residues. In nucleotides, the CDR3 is TGTGCCAGCAGCCCCGGGACACTTAATTCACCCCTCCACTTT. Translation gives CASSPGTLNSPLHF. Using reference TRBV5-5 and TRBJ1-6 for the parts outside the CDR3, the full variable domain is DAGVTQSPTHLIKTRGQQVTLRCSPISGHKSVSWYQQVLGQGPQFIFQYYEKEERGRGNFPDRFSARQFPNYSSELNVNALLLGDSALYLCASSPGTLNSPLHFGNGTRLTVT.

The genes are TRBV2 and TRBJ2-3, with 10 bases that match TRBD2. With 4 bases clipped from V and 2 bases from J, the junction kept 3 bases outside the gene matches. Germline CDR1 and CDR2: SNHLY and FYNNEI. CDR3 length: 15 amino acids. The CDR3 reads CASSGLAGNTDTQYF. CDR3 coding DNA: TGTGCCAGCAGTGGACTAGCGGGCAACACAGATACGCAGTATTTT.

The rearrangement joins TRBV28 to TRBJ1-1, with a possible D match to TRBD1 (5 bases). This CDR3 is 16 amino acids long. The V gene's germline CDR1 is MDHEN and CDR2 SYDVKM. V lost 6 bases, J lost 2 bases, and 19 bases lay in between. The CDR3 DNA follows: TGTGCCAGCAGGCCTATGTACAGGCTTACCAACACTGAAGCTTTCTTT. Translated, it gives CASRPMYRLTNTEAFF.

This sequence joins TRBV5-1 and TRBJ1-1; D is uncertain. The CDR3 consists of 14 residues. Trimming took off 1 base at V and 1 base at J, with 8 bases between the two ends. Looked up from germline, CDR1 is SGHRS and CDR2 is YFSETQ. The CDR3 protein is CASSLSSGNTEAFF. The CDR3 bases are TGCGCCAGCAGCTTGTCCTCAGGGAACACTGAAGCTTTCTTT.

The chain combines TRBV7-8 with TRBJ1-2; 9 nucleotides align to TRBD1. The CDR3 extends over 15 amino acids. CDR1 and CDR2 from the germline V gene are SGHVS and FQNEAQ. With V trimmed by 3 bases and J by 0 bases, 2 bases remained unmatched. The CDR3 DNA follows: TGTGCCAGCAGCTTGGGACAGGGAACTAACTATGGCTACACCTTC. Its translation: CASSLGQGTNYGYTF.

CDR3 nucleotide sequence: TGTGCCAGCAGCCAGGGGAAGGACAGGGTCTCCTACGAGCAGTACTTC. It yields the protein CASSQGKDRVSYEQYF. The V and J genes are TRBV4-2 and TRBJ2-7; 8 positions agree with TRBD1. The CDR3 contains 16 residues. V lost 3 bases, J lost 0 bases, and 7 bases stayed unmatched. CDR1 and CDR2 (germline): LGHNA, YNFKEQ.

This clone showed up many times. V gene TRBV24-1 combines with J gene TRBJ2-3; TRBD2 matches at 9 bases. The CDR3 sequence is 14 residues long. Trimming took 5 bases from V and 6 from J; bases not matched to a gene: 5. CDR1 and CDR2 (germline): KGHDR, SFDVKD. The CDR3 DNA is TGTGCCACCAGTGGCGGGGGGGGAGTGGATACGCAGTATTTT. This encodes CATSGGGGVDTQYF.

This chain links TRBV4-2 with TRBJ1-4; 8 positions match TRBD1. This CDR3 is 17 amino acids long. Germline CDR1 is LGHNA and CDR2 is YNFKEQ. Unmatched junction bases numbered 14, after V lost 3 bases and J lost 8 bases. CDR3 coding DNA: TGTGCCAGCAGCCAGGGTGGCGATGGACAGGGATGGGAAAAACTGTTTTTT. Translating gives CASSQGGDGQGWEKLFF.

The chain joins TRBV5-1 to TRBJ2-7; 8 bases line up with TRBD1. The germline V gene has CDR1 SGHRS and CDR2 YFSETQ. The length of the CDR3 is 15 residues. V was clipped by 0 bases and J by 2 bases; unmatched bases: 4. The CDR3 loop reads CASSLGRTGTYEQYF. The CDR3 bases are TGCGCCAGCAGCTTGGGCCGGACAGGGACCTACGAGCAGTACTTC.

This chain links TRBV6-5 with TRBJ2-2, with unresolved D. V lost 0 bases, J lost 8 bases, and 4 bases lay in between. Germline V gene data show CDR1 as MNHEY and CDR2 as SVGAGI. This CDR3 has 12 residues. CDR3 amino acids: CASSYSRGELFF. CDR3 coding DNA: TGTGCCAGCAGTTACTCGAGAGGGGAGCTGTTTTTT.

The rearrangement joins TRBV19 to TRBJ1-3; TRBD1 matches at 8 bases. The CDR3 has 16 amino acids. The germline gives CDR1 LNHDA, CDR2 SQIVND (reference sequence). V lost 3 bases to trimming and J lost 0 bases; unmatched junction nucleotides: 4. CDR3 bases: TGTGCCAGTAGTATCTCCGGGACAGGCTCTGGAAACACCATATATTTT. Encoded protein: CASSISGTGSGNTIYF.

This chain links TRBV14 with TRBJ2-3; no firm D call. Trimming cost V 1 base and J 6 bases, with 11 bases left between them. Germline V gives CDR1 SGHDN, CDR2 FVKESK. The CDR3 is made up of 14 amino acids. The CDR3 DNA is TGTGCCAGCAGCCAAGGTCCTATCGCCGATACGCAGTATTTT. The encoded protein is CASSQGPIADTQYF. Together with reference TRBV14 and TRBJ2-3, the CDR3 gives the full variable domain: EAGVTQFPSHSVIEKGQTVTLRCDPISGHDNLYWYRRVMGKEIKFLLHFVKESKQDESGMPNNRFLAERTGGTYSTLKVQPAELEDSGVYFCASSQGPIADTQYFGPGTRLTVL.

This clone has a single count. The CDR3 reads CASSSDSLYGYTF. The CDR3 coding sequence is TGTGCCAGCAGTTCCGACAGCCTCTATGGCTACACCTTC. This chain connects TRBV28 to TRBJ1-2; TRBD1 is a possible D gene (5 bases). Trimming pared 4 bases from V and 4 bases from J, leaving 10 bases between. The CDR3 consists of 13 residues. Per the germline V gene, CDR1 is MDHEN and CDR2 is SYDVKM.

Written as DNA, the CDR3 is TGTGCCACCAGTGGCCCAACTAGCGGGAGGGGGGCTAGCACAGATACGCAGTATTTT. Its translation is CATSGPTSGRGASTDTQYF. The chain is built from TRBV24-1 and TRBJ2-3; 13 positions agree with TRBD2. This CDR3 contains 19 residues. The germline gives CDR1 KGHDR, CDR2 SFDVKD. Germline trimming cut 5 bases from V and 0 bases from J; bases unmatched to any gene: 10.

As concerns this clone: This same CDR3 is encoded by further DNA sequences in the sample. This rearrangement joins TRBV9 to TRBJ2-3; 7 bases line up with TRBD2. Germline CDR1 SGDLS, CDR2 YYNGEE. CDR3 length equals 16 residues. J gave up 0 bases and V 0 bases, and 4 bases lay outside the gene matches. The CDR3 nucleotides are TGTGCCAGCAGCGTAGTAGCGGGCGGGAGCACAGATACGCAGTATTTT. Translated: CASSVVAGGSTDTQYF.

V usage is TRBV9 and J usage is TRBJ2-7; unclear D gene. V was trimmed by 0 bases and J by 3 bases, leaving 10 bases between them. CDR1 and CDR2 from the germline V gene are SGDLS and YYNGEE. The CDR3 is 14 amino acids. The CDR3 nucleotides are TGTGCCAGCAGCGTAGCAGTAAATGGCTACGAGCAGTACTTC. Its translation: CASSVAVNGYEQYF.